A single sample is the source of the 6 T cell receptor beta chains below, sequenced in a study of technical replicates of blood from a handful of donors listed by TCRdb under 2017. The protocol used for the library was the immunoSEQ multiplex PCR assay. In its TCRdb copy, this immuneACCESS table keeps in-frame sequences only and misses some clones. Where compared with another copy, unresolved V genes explain less than half of these, and the others have no known cause. The table for this sample lists 81,000 or so clones; 90% to 98% of them were counted only once. The top ten clonotypes cover about 0.2% of the sample. The sequenced sample was T cells isolated from PBMCs. The receptors were sampled from a human donor in good health.

The chain joins TRBV12-5 to TRBJ2-1; 9 bases map to TRBD2. CDR3 length: 20 amino acids. Germline CDR1 and CDR2: LGHNT and FRNRAP. With V trimmed by 0 bases and J by 6 bases, 18 bases remained unmatched. In DNA form, the CDR3 reads TGTGCTAGTGGTTTGGTACCAGTGTTATCGGCGGGAGGGCCTGTCAATGAGCAGTTCTTC. Translation: CASGLVPVLSAGGPVNEQFF.

This rearrangement joins TRBV5-1 to TRBJ2-5, with a possible D match to TRBD1 (6 bases). From germline, CDR1 is SGHRS and CDR2 YFSETQ. This CDR3 region has 15 residues. With 3 bases removed from V and 5 bases from J, the gap between germline ends came to 17 bases. This CDR3 is CASSSTPGEWETQYF. CDR3 bases: TGCGCCAGCAGCTCCACCCCAGGGGAGTGGGAGACCCAGTACTTC.

This chain joins TRBV4-1 and TRBJ1-5; perhaps TRBD1 as D (5 bases). CDR1 and CDR2 (germline): MGHRA, YSYEKL. This CDR3 is built from 14 residues. With 1 base removed from V and 7 bases from J, the gap between germline ends came to 11 bases. The CDR3 DNA reads TGCGCCAGCAGCCAAGGGACATTTCGACAGCCCCAGCATTTT. Translating it yields CASSQGTFRQPQHF.

The rearrangement joins TRBV30 to TRBJ1-2, with TRBD1 as a possible D gene (6 bases). The CDR3 has 12 amino acids. Trimming shortened V by 2 bases and J by 7 bases, and 11 bases separated the two germline ends. The germline V gene encodes CDR1 GTSNPN and CDR2 SVGIG (reference sequence). CDR3 sequence: CAWSLTGAGYTF. CDR3 bases: TGTGCCTGGAGTCTGACAGGTGCTGGCTACACCTTC.

The chain joins TRBV28 to TRBJ2-7; D possibly corresponds to TRBD2 (6 bases). The CDR3 runs to 15 residues. Trimming stripped 2 bases from V and 4 bases from J, with 15 bases between. CDR1 MDHEN and CDR2 SYDVKM come from the germline V gene. This CDR3 is CASSLPMGGRYEQYF. The DNA for the CDR3 is TGTGCCAGCAGTTTACCCATGGGGGGTAGATACGAGCAGTACTTC.

The J gene is TRBJ1-2, the V gene TRBV4-2; possible D gene TRBD1, 6 bases. The germline V and J ends were trimmed by 3 bases and 7 bases, with 27 bases remaining between them. There are 18 residues in the CDR3. Germline V gene data show CDR1 as LGHNA and CDR2 as YNFKEQ. In nucleotides, the CDR3 is TGTGCCAGCAGCCACTTTTTAGGACAGTTCCTTCCGAGGGGTGGCTACACCTTC. Translating gives CASSHFLGQFLPRGGYTF.